The sample holds one count of the clone carrying this TCR beta chain. J lost 3 bases, V lost 3 bases, and 3 bases had no gene match. Germline assignment: CDR1 SNHLY and CDR2 FYNNEI. CDR3 size: 15 residues. The sample comes from a study of blood T cell repertoires in COVID-19. Study-wide background: Whether acute or convalescent, the COVID-19 samples came from the United States, Italy and Spain. PBMCs, B-cell-depleted T cells, or T cells provided the cDNA or gDNA that made up the material.

The method was immunoSEQ multiplex PCR; TCRdb's version includes in-frame clones alone and lacks a portion of them. This table has about 99,000 clones, around 82% appearing once. Input material: peripheral blood. V gene TRBV2 combines with J gene TRBJ1-3, with 9 bases fitting TRBD1. The clonotype was recovered from a man aged 55 to 70 with acute or convalescent COVID-19. The CDR3 bases are TGTGCCAGCAGTGACTGGACAGGGGTTGGAAACACCATATATTTT. Translated, it gives CASSDWTGVGNTIYF.